The 15 T cell receptor beta chains reported below all come from one sample, sequenced in a study of OX40 agonist ivuxolimab in advanced cancers. Method: immunoSEQ multiplex PCR; TCRdb's copy keeps in-frame clones and lacks some. The data hold 20,000 to 30,000 clones, with around three quarters observed a single time. The material sequenced was CD4+ or CD8+ T cells sorted from blood, taken in a trial of the OX40 agonist ivuxolimab. The receptors were sampled from an adult with an advanced solid tumor such as melanoma, head and neck, liver or kidney cancer.

The rearrangement uses TRBV19 and TRBJ1-2; 7 bases fit TRBD1. V shed 5 bases, J shed 5 bases, and the junction held 2 bases outside the gene matches. The CDR3 extends over 12 amino acids. Germline CDR1 is LNHDA and CDR2 is SQIVND (reference sequence). In DNA, the CDR3 is TGTGCCAGTAGTGCGGGACAGTATGGCTACACCTTC. Its translation is CASSAGQYGYTF. Supplemented by reference TRBV19 and TRBJ1-2, the full variable domain reads DGGITQSPKYLFRKEGQNVTLSCEQNLNHDAMYWYRQDPGQGLRLIYYSQIVNDFQKGDIAEGYSVSREKKESFPLTVTSAQKNPTAFYLCASSAGQYGYTFGSGTRLTVV.

In this sample, this clone turned up a few times. This rearrangement joins TRBV28 to TRBJ1-3; a possible D gene is TRBD1 (5 bases). Between the trimmed V and J ends, which lost 6 bases and 3 bases, there was a span of 12 bases. This CDR3 region has 14 residues. Germline V gene data show CDR1 as MDHEN and CDR2 as SYDVKM. The CDR3 nucleotides are TGTGCCAGCAGGGGCGTGGGGGTTGGAAACACCATATATTTT. Encoded protein: CASRGVGVGNTIYF.

The CDR3 DNA reads TGTGCCAGCAGCCAAGATCGGGGGCACGGGACCCAGTACTTC. This sequence encodes CASSQDRGHGTQYF. The gene calls are TRBV14 and TRBJ2-5; D is perhaps TRBD1 or TRBD2 (6 bases each). In germline, CDR1 is SGHDN, CDR2 FVKESK. The CDR3 covers 14 residues. V lost 0 bases, J lost 7 bases, and 12 bases lay in between.

The chain uses TRBV6-1 and TRBJ2-6, with D possibly being TRBD1 (6 bases). This CDR3 comprises 16 residues. V lost 2 bases and J 2 bases, leaving 10 bases between the germline ends. The germline gives CDR1 MNHNS, CDR2 SASEGT. The CDR3 loop reads CASSEWAGAGANVLTF. In nucleotides, the CDR3 is TGTGCCAGCAGTGAATGGGCAGGGGCTGGGGCCAACGTCCTGACTTTC.

J is TRBJ1-2 and V is TRBV19; weak D call: TRBD1 (5 bases). Deletions cut 7 bases from V and 2 bases from J, with 11 bases between. The CDR3 is made up of 13 amino acids. Looked up from germline, CDR1 is LNHDA and CDR2 is SQIVND (reference sequence). CDR3 sequence (DNA): TGTGCCAGTAAACCAGGGAAAAACTATGGCTACACCTTC. Its translation: CASKPGKNYGYTF.

V is TRBV27 and J is TRBJ2-2, with D possibly TRBD2 on 6 matching bases. Trimming removed 4 bases from V and 1 base from J, with 10 bases in between. CDR3 length: 15 amino acids. Germline V CDR1 and CDR2: MNHEY, SMNVEV (reference sequence). CDR3 residues: CASSSSAGNTGELFF. The CDR3 coding sequence is TGTGCCAGCAGTTCCTCAGCGGGGAACACCGGGGAGCTGTTTTTT.

This chain links TRBV11-2 with TRBJ2-7; D tentatively reads TRBD1 or TRBD2 (5 bases each). The V end lost 5 bases, the J end lost 7 bases, and 18 bases lay between the germline ends. Germline-derived CDR1 and CDR2 are SGHAT and FQNNGV. The CDR3 consists of 14 residues. CDR3 sequence reads: CASSRIPGPREQYF. The DNA of the CDR3 is TGTGCCAGCAGCCGAATCCCGGGACCCAGAGAGCAGTACTTC.

The DNA for the CDR3 is TGCAGTGCTAAGGAGACCTACGAGCAGTACTTC. The encoded protein is CSAKETYEQYF. V usage is TRBV20-1 and J usage is TRBJ2-7; D is ambiguous. In germline, CDR1 is DFQATT, CDR2 SNEGSKA (reference sequence). The V gene lost 4 bases and the J gene lost 2 bases, with 6 bases spanning the gap. The CDR3 sequence is 11 residues long.

The chain has TRBV5-6 and TRBJ1-4; D call uncertain. The CDR3 covers 14 residues. V lost 5 bases, J lost 0 bases, and 8 bases lay in between. Germline CDR1 reads SGHDT; CDR2 reads YYEEEE. CDR3 in DNA: TGTGCCAGCAGGTTTGGGGCAACTAATGAAAAACTGTTTTTT. Protein sequence: CASRFGATNEKLFF.

V usage is TRBV14 and J usage is TRBJ1-2; the D is unclear. V was pared by 3 bases and J by 4 bases, with 9 bases between. The CDR3 extends over 13 amino acids. The germline V gene encodes CDR1 SGHDN and CDR2 FVKESK. The CDR3 bases are TGTGCCAGCAGCCAGGTGGTGGCCTATGGCTACACCTTC. Its protein product is CASSQVVAYGYTF.

As regards this clone: Since the CDR3 does not end with the conserved phenylalanine or tryptophan, this likely comes from a read error. V and J are TRBV2 and TRBJ2-7, with TRBD1 identical over 10 bases. The ends lost 10 bases at V and 5 bases at J; junction bases unmatched: 14. The CDR3 is 15 residues long. Germline CDR1 reads SNHLY; CDR2 reads FYNNEI. Written as DNA, the CDR3 is TGTGCCACCGCAGACTTGGGGACAGGGGTCGACGAGCAGTACCTC. Translating gives CATADLGTGVDEQYL.

V gene TRBV5-1 combines with J gene TRBJ2-1; TRBD2 matches 14 bases. The ends lost 4 bases at V and 7 bases at J; junction bases unmatched: 13. The germline gives CDR1 SGHRS, CDR2 YFSETQ. The CDR3 totals 18 residues. DNA of the CDR3: TGCGCCAGCAGCCCGTACCCGACTAGCGGGGGGGCCGTGAATGAGCAGTTCTTC. Translated, it gives CASSPYPTSGGAVNEQFF.

The chain joins TRBV5-1 to TRBJ2-3; 11 bases are a match to TRBD1. The CDR3 contains 14 residues. Germline values: CDR1 SGHRS, CDR2 YFSETQ. Trimming removed 2 bases from V and 6 bases from J; junction bases left unmatched: 2. The CDR3 bases are TGCGCCAGCAGCTTTTGGACAGGGGGCGATACGCAGTATTTT. Translation gives CASSFWTGGDTQYF.

The chain couples TRBV11-2 to TRBJ2-7, with 8 bases fitting TRBD1. The germline CDR1 and CDR2 sequences are SGHAT and FQNNGV. V shed 3 bases, J shed 7 bases, and the junction held 11 bases outside the gene matches. The CDR3 totals 15 residues. Here the CDR3 reads CASSFKETGEREQYF. The CDR3 DNA reads TGTGCCAGCAGCTTTAAAGAGACAGGGGAAAGGGAGCAGTACTTC.

This chain joins TRBV5-4 and TRBJ1-1; D may be TRBD1 (5 bases). The ends were cut back, 2 bases at V and 4 bases at J, with 15 bases in the middle. The germline CDR1 and CDR2 sequences are SGHNT and YYREEE (reference sequence). The length of the CDR3 is 15 residues. This chain's CDR3 is CASSLRSSGGTEAFF. The CDR3 nucleotides are TGTGCCAGCAGCTTACGGAGTTCGGGGGGCACTGAAGCTTTCTTT.